Each of the 18 T cell receptor beta chains below was sequenced from the same sample in a study of blood T cell repertoires in COVID-19. Libraries were prepared by immunoSEQ multiplex PCR; TCRdb keeps only in-frame clonotypes and omits some of them. The sample carries 150,000 to 200,000 clones, 80% to 90% recorded once. Sequenced: peripheral blood. The source is a woman between 50 and 59 years old with acute or convalescent COVID-19.

The rearrangement joins TRBV5-1 to TRBJ2-3; TRBD1 aligns across 7 bases. This CDR3 contains 15 residues. J gave up 4 bases and V 4 bases, and 9 bases lay outside the gene matches. CDR1 is SGHRS and CDR2 is YFSETQ in the germline V gene. The DNA for the CDR3 is TGCGCCAGCAGCCCCGACGGGCAGGGGGCAGATACGCAGTATTTT. Translating gives CASSPDGQGADTQYF.

The V call is TRBV7-9, the J call TRBJ1-1; TRBD1 is a possible D gene (6 bases). In germline, CDR1 is SEHNR, CDR2 FQNEAQ (reference sequence). Trimming pared 5 bases from V and 2 bases from J, leaving 9 bases between. The CDR3 length is 13 residues. CDR3 sequence (DNA): TGTGCCAGCAGCCGAGGGGGAAACACTGAAGCTTTCTTT. This encodes CASSRGGNTEAFF. Using reference TRBV7-9 and TRBJ1-1 for the parts outside the CDR3, the full variable domain is DTGVSQNPRHKITKRGQNVTFRCDPISEHNRLYWYRQTLGQGPEFLTYFQNEAQLEKSRLLSDRFSAERPKGSFSTLEIQRTEQGDSAMYLCASSRGGNTEAFFGQGTRLTVV.

This chain links TRBV19 with TRBJ2-7; 9 bases match TRBD1. Per the germline V gene, CDR1 is LNHDA and CDR2 is SQIVND (reference sequence). V lost 3 bases to trimming and J lost 1 base; unmatched junction nucleotides: 1. The length of the CDR3 is 14 residues. This CDR3 reads CASSMGQGSYEQYF. The DNA for the CDR3 is TGTGCCAGTAGTATGGGACAGGGTTCCTACGAGCAGTACTTC.

The V call is TRBV18, the J call TRBJ1-5, with D possibly TRBD1 on 5 matching bases. The germline V and J ends were trimmed by 4 bases and 2 bases, with 9 bases remaining between them. The CDR3 sequence is 14 residues long. Looked up from germline, CDR1 is KGHSH and CDR2 is LQKENI. The CDR3 loop is CASSQDSGNQPQHF. The CDR3 DNA reads as TGTGCCAGCTCACAAGACAGTGGCAATCAGCCCCAGCATTTT. Full variable domain (missing parts from reference TRBV18 and TRBJ1-5): NAGVMQNPRHLVRRRGQEARLRCSPMKGHSHVYWYRQLPEEGLKFMVYLQKENIIDESGMPKERFSAEFPKEGPSILRIQQVVRGDSAAYFCASSQDSGNQPQHFGDGTRLSIL.

This clone is medium-sized within its sample. This sequence joins TRBV6-1 and TRBJ1-2; 11 nucleotides line up with TRBD1. With V trimmed by 3 bases and J by 7 bases, 4 bases remained unmatched. The germline CDR1 and CDR2 sequences are MNHNS and SASEGT. This CDR3 is built from 14 residues. The CDR3: CASSDSGQGGGYTF. The CDR3 bases are TGTGCCAGCAGTGATTCGGGACAGGGGGGTGGCTACACCTTC.

V gene TRBV7-9 combines with J gene TRBJ1-6; tentatively, D is TRBD1 (5 bases). The V gene lost 1 base and the J gene lost 5 bases, with 9 bases spanning the gap. CDR1 is SEHNR, CDR2 FQNEAQ, per germline (reference sequence). CDR3 length: 15 residues. CDR3 in DNA: TGTGCCAGCAGCTTAGGGACACAGAATAATTCACCCCTCCACTTT. It specifies CASSLGTQNNSPLHF.

V gene TRBV3-1 (or the pseudogene TRBV3-2) combines with J gene TRBJ2-3; 12 bases map to TRBD2. The CDR3 length is 19 residues. V lost 4 bases to trimming and J lost 0 bases; unmatched junction nucleotides: 11. CDR1 and CDR2 from the germline V gene are LGHDT and YNNKEL (reference sequence). The CDR3 region has the DNA TGTGCCAGCAGCCTAAGGGCTAGCGGGGGGGCTAGGAGCACAGATACGCAGTATTTT. The encoded protein is CASSLRASGGARSTDTQYF.

Turning to this clone: A read error may produce the germline difference seen at one junction end. This sequence joins TRBV6-6 and TRBJ1-5; D gene ambiguous. The CDR3 contains 15 residues. CDR1 MNHNY and CDR2 SVGAGI come from the germline V gene (reference sequence). CDR3 protein: CASSDSPSSSQPQHF. Here the CDR3 DNA reads TGTGCCAGCAGTGACTCCCCCTCTAGCAGTCAGCCCCAGCATTTT.

Only one count was recorded for this clone. This chain uses TRBV19 with TRBJ2-1; D ambiguous. The CDR3 has 15 amino acids. In germline, CDR1 is LNHDA, CDR2 SQIVND (reference sequence). The ends were cut back, 3 bases at V and 0 bases at J, with 9 bases in the middle. In DNA form, the CDR3 reads TGTGCCAGTAGTATTATGTTTAGCTCCTACAATGAGCAGTTCTTC. Amino acids: CASSIMFSSYNEQFF.

The chain joins TRBV7-2 to TRBJ2-7, with TRBD2 identical over 10 bases. Germline values: CDR1 SGHTA, CDR2 FQGNSA. This CDR3 has 16 residues. Trimming removed 5 bases from V and 2 bases from J; junction bases left unmatched: 9. This chain's CDR3 is CASSPQAGGLTYEQYF. The CDR3 region has the DNA TGTGCCAGCAGCCCACAAGCGGGGGGGCTAACCTACGAGCAGTACTTC. The whole variable domain, remainder taken from reference TRBV7-2 and TRBJ2-7, is GAGVSQSPSNKVTEKGKDVELRCDPISGHTALYWYRQSLGQGLEFLIYFQGNSAPDKSGLPSDRFSAERTGGSVSTLTIQRTQQEDSAVYLCASSPQAGGLTYEQYFGPGTRLTVT.

V is TRBV5-1 and J is TRBJ2-1, with D maybe TRBD2 (5 bases). The CDR3 sequence is 15 residues long. Germline V gene sequence: CDR1 SGHRS, CDR2 YFSETQ. The germline V and J ends were trimmed by 4 bases and 0 bases, with 11 bases remaining between them. This chain's CDR3 is CASSPSGGSYNEQFF. DNA for the CDR3: TGCGCCAGCAGCCCCAGCGGAGGCTCCTACAATGAGCAGTTCTTC.

This chain uses TRBV9 with TRBJ1-6, with D perhaps TRBD1 (6 bases). The CDR3 is 14 amino acids. Trimming stripped 5 bases from V and 7 bases from J, with 13 bases between. Per germline, CDR1 SGDLS and CDR2 YYNGEE. As DNA, the CDR3 is TGTGCCAGCAGTGGGGGCTTGGGGAATTCACCCCTCCACTTT. Translating gives CASSGGLGNSPLHF.

The chain links TRBV4-2 to TRBJ2-7; TRBD1 is a possible D gene (5 bases). CDR3 length: 14 amino acids. CDR1 is LGHNA, CDR2 YNFKEQ, per germline. Deletions cut 4 bases from V and 3 bases from J, with 13 bases between. The DNA for the CDR3 is TGTGCCAGCAGCCCAGGGAACACCAACTACGAGCAGTACTTC. Translating gives CASSPGNTNYEQYF.

The rearrangement uses TRBV24-1 and TRBJ2-3, with TRBD2 matching 8 bases. Germline lookup yields CDR1 KGHDR and CDR2 SFDVKD. The CDR3 has 14 amino acids. Trimming removed 3 bases from V and 6 bases from J; junction bases left unmatched: 4. CDR3 in amino acids: CATSDPPSGDTQYF. The CDR3 region has the DNA TGTGCCACCAGTGATCCCCCTAGCGGGGATACGCAGTATTTT.

The rearrangement links TRBV6-1 to TRBJ2-1; the match to TRBD1 covers 11 bases. CDR3 length equals 15 residues. The germline V gene encodes CDR1 MNHNS and CDR2 SASEGT. V lost 3 bases and J lost 4; bases outside the gene matches: 2. The CDR3 loop reads CASSEDRGQYNEQFF. The CDR3 DNA is TGTGCCAGCAGTGAGGACAGGGGGCAGTACAATGAGCAGTTCTTC.

The J gene is TRBJ2-2, the V gene TRBV6-4; 10 bases align to TRBD2. Germline V gene data show CDR1 as MRHNA and CDR2 as SNTAGT. CDR3 length equals 18 residues. V lost 6 bases to trimming and J lost 3 bases; unmatched junction nucleotides: 13. CDR3: CASSHALLAGLDTGELFF. In nucleotides, the CDR3 is TGTGCCAGCAGCCATGCCTTACTAGCGGGGTTAGACACCGGGGAGCTGTTTTTT.

The V gene is TRBV5-1, the J gene TRBJ1-2; D gene unclear. The V gene lost 1 base and the J gene lost 6 bases, with 7 bases spanning the gap. The germline V gene has CDR1 SGHRS and CDR2 YFSETQ. This CDR3 is built from 12 residues. In DNA form, the CDR3 reads TGCGCCAGCAGCTTGACTGAAGATGGCTACACCTTC. As protein: CASSLTEDGYTF.

The chain couples TRBV7-9 to TRBJ1-4; maybe TRBD1 (6 bases). From germline, CDR1 is SEHNR and CDR2 FQNEAQ (reference sequence). This CDR3 has 18 residues. V was shortened by 3 bases and J by 2 bases, with 19 bases between the two germline ends. The CDR3 DNA reads TGTGCCAGCAGCTTCTGGGGGGGGCTAAGGGCCACTAATGAAAAACTGTTTTTT. It translates to CASSFWGGLRATNEKLFF.